These 13 T cell receptor beta chains originate from one sample sequenced in a study of Graves' ophthalmopathy and Graves' hyperthyroidism. RNA transcripts were the source from which TCR beta CDR3 regions were amplified. Amplification began with first-round RT-PCR using HTBI primers, then second-round multiplex PCR was performed. TCRdb called the multiplex PCR reads again in MiXCR, with one record for every CDR3 protein. The repertoire holds about 1.1 million distinct CDR3 sequences, roughly 35% seen once, with 8.5% to 14% in the top ten. Sequenced: peripheral blood or thyroid tissue (not recorded which). The receptors stem from an adult man with Graves' hyperthyroidism.

J is TRBJ1-2 and V is TRBV7-9; D ambiguous. Germline-derived CDR1 and CDR2 are SEHNR and FQNEAQ (reference sequence). The CDR3 is 13 amino acids. Deletions cut 5 bases from V and 7 bases from J, with 14 bases between. The DNA of the CDR3 is TGTGCCAGCAGCACGGGCCGGATGTTTGGCTACACCTTC. This gives the protein CASSTGRMFGYTF.

This clonotype was picked up a small number of times. The gene calls are TRBV12-3 or TRBV12-4 and TRBJ2-2; no firm D call. CDR3 size: 15 residues. Trimming pared 7 bases from V and 6 bases from J, leaving 18 bases between. The CDR3 DNA follows: TGTGCCAGCACCTCCCAGAGTCTAAGTGCCGGGGAGCTGTTTTTT. Translating gives CASTSQSLSAGELFF.

V and J are TRBV20-1 and TRBJ1-2; tentatively, D is TRBD1 (6 bases). This CDR3 region has 14 residues. The V gene's germline CDR1 is DFQATT and CDR2 SNEGSKA (reference sequence). V shed 3 bases and J shed 4 bases, with 15 bases lying between them. The DNA for the CDR3 is TGCAGTGCTAGTCCCGGGAGCAGGGGCTATGGCTACACCTTC. This encodes CSASPGSRGYGYTF.

This chain links TRBV5-1 with TRBJ2-5; no firm D call. Germline V gene lookup returns CDR1 SGHRS and CDR2 YFSETQ. V was clipped by 1 base and J by 1 base, with 11 bases between them. This CDR3 spans 15 amino acids. CDR3 protein: CASSLFPAVQETQYF. CDR3 nucleotides: TGCGCCAGCAGCTTGTTCCCAGCAGTCCAAGAGACCCAGTACTTC.

The chain carries TRBV13 and TRBJ1-5; D uncertain. The CDR3 runs to 17 residues. Germline V gene sequence: CDR1 PRHDT, CDR2 FYEKMQ (reference sequence). The V end lost 0 bases, the J end lost 0 bases, and 12 bases lay between the germline ends. The CDR3 is CASSLGRWGGSNQPQHF. In DNA form, the CDR3 reads TGTGCCAGCAGCTTAGGGCGTTGGGGTGGTAGCAATCAGCCCCAGCATTTT.

This clonotype was observed many times. The V call is TRBV29-1, the J call TRBJ1-1, with no clear D. CDR1 is SQVTM and CDR2 is ANQGSEA in the germline V gene. Trimming left V 3 bases short and J 0 bases short, with 5 bases between. CDR3 length: 12 amino acids. CDR3 in DNA: TGCAGCGTTGAGTCTGTGAACACTGAAGCTTTCTTT. Residues: CSVESVNTEAFF.

This clonotype showed up many times. The J gene is TRBJ2-7, the V gene TRBV20-1; perhaps TRBD2 as D (6 bases). This CDR3 spans 12 amino acids. V lost 3 bases to trimming and J lost 9 bases, with 15 bases between them. Germline CDR1 is DFQATT and CDR2 is SNEGSKA (reference sequence). CDR3 region: CSARDPGLGQYF. The DNA of the CDR3 is TGCAGTGCTAGGGACCCGGGACTCGGGCAGTACTTC.

The V call is TRBV29-1, the J call TRBJ1-5; 7 bases map to TRBD1. The CDR3 totals 13 residues. V dropped 7 bases and J dropped 4; count of bases not matched to a gene: 7. Germline values: CDR1 SQVTM, CDR2 ANQGSEA. As DNA, the CDR3 is TGCAGCGCCTCGACAGGGAAGAATCAGCCCCAGCATTTT. Protein: CSASTGKNQPQHF.

This clonotype showed up many times. V is TRBV7-6 and J is TRBJ2-5, with D unresolved. The V gene's germline CDR1 is SGHVS and CDR2 FNYEAQ. V was cut by 5 bases and J by 2 bases, with 18 bases left in between. The CDR3 covers 16 residues. The CDR3 spells CASSTAGVRSQETQYF. The CDR3 DNA reads as TGTGCCAGCAGCACCGCAGGAGTCAGGTCGCAAGAGACCCAGTACTTC.

As for this clonotype: This may be a read error: a much more frequent sequence differs by one nucleotide. This rearrangement joins TRBV19 to TRBJ1-1, with a tentative D call TRBD1 (5 bases). V was pared by 10 bases and J by 5 bases, with 17 bases between. CDR1 and CDR2 (germline): LNHDA, SQIVND (reference sequence). CDR3 length: 13 amino acids. CDR3 nucleotides: TGTGCCAATAGCTCTCCCGGGACTACTGAAGCTTTCTTT. Amino acid sequence: CANSSPGTTEAFF. Variable domain in full (rest from reference TRBV19 and TRBJ1-1): DGGITQSPKYLFRKEGQNVTLSCEQNLNHDAMYWYRQDPGQGLRLIYYSQIVNDFQKGDIAEGYSVSREKKESFPLTVTSAQKNPTAFYLCANSSPGTTEAFFGQGTRLTVV.

This clonotype came up many times. The chain joins TRBV7-3 to TRBJ2-2, with TRBD2 identical over 7 bases. The trim removed 0 bases at V and 4 bases at J, leaving 2 bases unmatched. Germline assignment: CDR1 SGHTA and CDR2 FQGTGA. This CDR3 contains 15 residues. CDR3 in amino acids: CASSLTGGVTGELFF. CDR3 nucleotide sequence: TGTGCCAGCAGCTTAACGGGGGGGGTCACCGGGGAGCTGTTTTTT.

The rearrangement joins TRBV3-1 to TRBJ1-2, with 7 bases fitting TRBD1. The CDR3 has 14 residues. CDR1 is LGHDT, CDR2 YNNKEL, per germline (reference sequence). With V trimmed by 0 bases and J by 2 bases, 0 bases remained unmatched. The chain's CDR3 is CASSQEQGNYGYTF. CDR3 in DNA: TGTGCCAGCAGCCAAGAACAGGGGAACTATGGCTACACCTTC.

This clonotype was counted between two and nine times. This sequence joins TRBV2 and TRBJ2-7, with a weak D call TRBD1 (6 bases). The CDR3 is made up of 14 amino acids. Trimming left V 6 bases short and J 0 bases short, with 12 bases between. Germline-derived CDR1 and CDR2 are SNHLY and FYNNEI. The CDR3 spells CASRYRVSSYEQYF. The CDR3 DNA reads TGTGCCAGCAGGTACAGGGTGAGCTCCTACGAGCAGTACTTC. Using reference TRBV2 and TRBJ2-7 for the parts outside the CDR3, the full variable domain is EPEVTQTPSHQVTQMGQEVILRCVPISNHLYFYWYRQILGQKVEFLVSFYNNEISEKSEIFDDQFSVERPDGSNFTLKIRSTKLEDSAMYFCASRYRVSSYEQYFGPGTRLTVT.